Presented here are 21 T cell receptor beta chains from one specimen sequenced in a study of blood T cell repertoires in COVID-19. Here immunoSEQ multiplex PCR was the method, and the copy in TCRdb shows in-frame clones only, minus some. The sample holds about 280,000 clones; around 90% are singletons and the top ten take 1.7%. Sequencing was performed on PBMCs or T cells enriched from blood (not recorded which). These receptors were collected from a woman aged 18-29 years with acute COVID-19.

The V gene is TRBV25-1, the J gene TRBJ2-6; the D is unclear. CDR3 length: 13 residues. Germline lookup yields CDR1 MGHDK and CDR2 SYGVNS. Trimming removed 3 bases from V and 3 bases from J, with 3 bases in between. The CDR3 reads CASSDSGANVLTF. DNA of the CDR3: TGTGCCAGCAGTGATAGTGGGGCCAACGTCCTGACTTTC. Variable domain in full (rest from reference TRBV25-1 and TRBJ2-6): EADIYQTPRYLVIGTGKKITLECSQTMGHDKMYWYQQDPGMELHLIHYSYGVNSTEKGDLSSESTVSRIRTEHFPLTLESARPSHTSQYLCASSDSGANVLTFGAGSRLTVL.

The chain combines TRBV7-9 with TRBJ1-1; a possible D gene is TRBD1 (5 bases). This CDR3 is built from 15 residues. The germline CDR1 and CDR2 sequences are SEHNR and FQNEAQ (reference sequence). Deletions cut 8 bases from V and 0 bases from J, with 16 bases between. The CDR3 loop reads CASLGLSGLNTEAFF. The DNA for the CDR3 is TGTGCCAGCTTGGGGCTCTCCGGATTGAACACTGAAGCTTTCTTT.

J is TRBJ1-6 and V is TRBV7-3; possibly TRBD1 for D (6 bases). The CDR3 loop spans 14 amino acids. The V gene lost 5 bases and the J gene lost 8 bases, with 13 bases spanning the gap. Germline assignment: CDR1 SGHTA and CDR2 FQGTGA. The CDR3 loop is CASSKKGGDSPLHF. The CDR3 DNA follows: TGTGCCAGCAGCAAAAAAGGGGGGGATTCACCCCTCCACTTT.

The chain couples TRBV5-1 to TRBJ1-2; possible D gene TRBD1, 6 bases. Per germline, CDR1 SGHRS and CDR2 YFSETQ. This CDR3 region has 13 residues. Trimming cost V 4 bases and J 6 bases, with 13 bases left between them. The CDR3 is CASSEGQPHGYTF. DNA for the CDR3: TGCGCCAGCAGCGAAGGACAGCCACATGGCTACACCTTC.

The chain links TRBV30 to TRBJ1-5; 7 positions agree with TRBD1. This CDR3 is built from 14 residues. V trimming: 3 bases; J trimming: 3 bases; junction bases outside the gene matches: 5. Germline loops: CDR1 GTSNPN, CDR2 SVGIG (reference sequence). DNA for the CDR3: TGTGCCTGGAGCCTGACAGGGTTCAATCAGCCCCAGCATTTT. Encoded protein: CAWSLTGFNQPQHF.

This chain links TRBV11-1 with TRBJ2-1; 9 bases align to TRBD2. After removal of 5 bases from V and 5 bases from J, the junction contained 7 bases not matched to a gene. This CDR3 comprises 15 residues. CDR1 and CDR2 (germline): SGHAT, FQDESV (reference sequence). The CDR3 here is CASSHVVAGDNEQFF. In nucleotides, the CDR3 is TGTGCCAGCAGCCACGTAGTAGCGGGAGACAATGAGCAGTTCTTC.

The rearrangement links TRBV5-4 to TRBJ2-7, with 9 bases aligning to TRBD1. CDR3 length: 14 amino acids. CDR1 is SGHNT and CDR2 is YYREEE in the germline V gene (reference sequence). Trimming cost V 4 bases and J 4 bases; bases outside gene matches: 6. The CDR3: CASSDRDRVYEQYF. The CDR3 coding sequence is TGTGCCAGCAGCGACCGGGACAGGGTATACGAGCAGTACTTC.

As DNA, the CDR3 is TGCGCCAGCAGCCCACGACAGACAACTAATGAAAAACTGTTTTTT. Protein: CASSPRQTTNEKLFF. This rearrangement joins TRBV4-1 to TRBJ1-4, with a possible D match to TRBD1 (5 bases). From germline, CDR1 is MGHRA and CDR2 YSYEKL. The CDR3 runs to 15 residues. V dropped 4 bases and J dropped 0 bases, with 9 bases sitting between them.

J is TRBJ1-3 and V is TRBV7-2; no clear D gene. With 5 bases removed from V and 0 bases from J, the gap between germline ends came to 11 bases. The CDR3 runs to 15 residues. From germline, CDR1 is SGHTA and CDR2 FQGNSA. The CDR3 region has the DNA TGTGCCAGCAGCCCCACAGCTAACTCTGGAAACACCATATATTTT. This encodes CASSPTANSGNTIYF.

This chain's CDR3 is CASSFGTNSGSRRYNEQFF. In nucleotides, the CDR3 is TGTGCCAGCAGCTTTGGGACAAATAGCGGGAGCCGGCGGTACAATGAGCAGTTCTTC. The V and J genes are TRBV7-3 and TRBJ2-1; TRBD2 agrees at 9 bases. V lost 3 bases to trimming and J lost 4 bases; unmatched junction nucleotides: 16. CDR1 is SGHTA and CDR2 is FQGTGA in the germline V gene. The CDR3 sequence is 19 residues long.

Points on this clone: Other DNA sequences in this sample translate to the same CDR3. The J gene is TRBJ1-1, the V gene TRBV20-1; no definite D call. Germline lookup yields CDR1 DFQATT and CDR2 SNEGSKA (reference sequence). This CDR3 is built from 11 residues. Trimming stripped 6 bases from V and 4 bases from J, with 9 bases between. CDR3 residues: CSARFSTEAFF. The CDR3 DNA follows: TGCAGTGCCAGGTTCAGCACTGAAGCTTTCTTT.

The CDR3 reads CASSSGQEAHNEQFF. The DNA for the CDR3 is TGCGCCAGCAGTTCGGGACAGGAGGCTCACAATGAGCAGTTCTTC. The chain uses TRBV5-1 and TRBJ2-1, with TRBD1 matching over 8 bases. After removal of 5 bases from V and 5 bases from J, the junction contained 9 bases not matched to a gene. CDR1 is SGHRS and CDR2 is YFSETQ in the germline V gene. This CDR3 region has 15 residues.

This chain links TRBV24-1 with TRBJ2-1; 9 nucleotides line up with TRBD1. The CDR3 consists of 16 residues. Germline-derived CDR1 and CDR2 are KGHDR and SFDVKD. V lost 3 bases, J lost 8 bases, and 10 bases stayed unmatched. The CDR3 reads CATSDGPGQGIHEQFF. The CDR3 DNA reads as TGTGCCACCAGTGATGGACCGGGACAGGGTATCCATGAGCAGTTCTTC.

V is TRBV7-9 and J is TRBJ1-1; 11 bases fit TRBD1. This CDR3 contains 16 residues. Germline V gene sequence: CDR1 SEHNR, CDR2 FQNEAQ (reference sequence). V dropped 5 bases and J dropped 4; count of bases not matched to a gene: 9. The CDR3 sequence: CASSARSGTGGTEAFF. The CDR3 DNA follows: TGTGCCAGCAGCGCCAGATCCGGGACAGGGGGCACTGAAGCTTTCTTT.

V and J are TRBV18 and TRBJ2-5, with 11 positions matching TRBD1. Per the germline V gene, CDR1 is KGHSH and CDR2 is LQKENI. This CDR3 spans 19 amino acids. With V trimmed by 3 bases and J by 5 bases, 17 bases remained unmatched. CDR3: CASSPPRTGGARMTETQYF. The CDR3 DNA reads as TGTGCCAGCTCACCCCCTAGGACAGGGGGCGCGCGAATGACCGAGACCCAGTACTTC.

The rearrangement joins TRBV6-2 or TRBV6-3 to TRBJ2-3, with 10 bases fitting TRBD2. V was clipped by 2 bases and J by 6 bases; unmatched bases: 8. CDR1 is MNHEY, CDR2 SVGEGT, per germline. This CDR3 is 16 amino acids long. CDR3 bases: TGTGCCAGCAGTTACCCCAGCGGGAGGGCCTCCGATACGCAGTATTTT. It yields the protein CASSYPSGRASDTQYF.

This chain links TRBV5-1 with TRBJ1-1, with D possibly TRBD1 on 6 matching bases. Germline V gene sequence: CDR1 SGHRS, CDR2 YFSETQ. The CDR3 runs to 11 residues. The ends were cut back, 4 bases at V and 8 bases at J, with 9 bases in the middle. The CDR3 loop is CASSPGQEAFF. CDR3 nucleotides: TGCGCCAGCAGCCCAGGACAGGAAGCTTTCTTT.

Remarks on this clone: This same CDR3 is encoded by further DNA sequences in the sample. V gene TRBV4-3 combines with J gene TRBJ2-1; TRBD2 is a possible D gene (5 bases). There are 15 residues in the CDR3. Deletions cut 1 base from V and 3 bases from J, with 10 bases between. Germline CDR1 LGHNA, CDR2 YSLEER. The CDR3 loop reads CASSQGSGIYNEQFF. Here the CDR3 DNA reads TGCGCCAGCAGCCAAGGAAGCGGCATCTACAATGAGCAGTTCTTC.

This clone was counted once. The rearrangement uses TRBV9 and TRBJ2-7; no definite D call. Germline V lookup: CDR1 SGDLS, CDR2 YYNGEE. This CDR3 region has 14 residues. V dropped 3 bases and J dropped 0 bases, with 10 bases sitting between them. The CDR3 reads CASSDDESSYEQYF. In DNA form, the CDR3 reads TGTGCCAGCAGCGACGATGAGAGCTCCTACGAGCAGTACTTC.

V gene TRBV18 combines with J gene TRBJ1-1, with TRBD1 matching over 10 bases. The CDR3 totals 14 residues. Germline V CDR1 and CDR2: KGHSH, LQKENI. J was trimmed by 5 bases and V by 4 bases; bases with no gene match: 4. CDR3 residues: CASSQGTGATEAFF. The CDR3 DNA reads as TGTGCCAGCTCACAGGGGACAGGGGCGACTGAAGCTTTCTTT.

The chain uses TRBV27 and TRBJ2-4, with D possibly matching TRBD1 (7 bases). With 5 bases removed from V and 4 bases from J, the gap between germline ends came to 18 bases. The CDR3 has 16 amino acids. The V gene's germline CDR1 is MNHEY and CDR2 SMNVEV (reference sequence). This CDR3 is CASSPYRGGEKNIQYF. CDR3 DNA: TGTGCCAGCAGTCCGTACAGGGGAGGTGAGAAAAACATTCAGTACTTC.